By share, the clone carrying this T cell receptor beta chain counts as medium-sized (0.01 to 0.1%). This entry comes from a study of T-cell memory formation after mild COVID-19. A 5'RACE reaction primed in the constant segment made cDNA libraries of TCR alpha and TCR beta, and these carried sample barcodes and UMIs. TCRdb reprocessed the 5' RACE reads with MiXCR, giving one entry per CDR3 protein. The top ten hold 2.1% of the sample, which has under 5,000 distinct CDR3 sequences, roughly a sixth seen once. Per germline, CDR1 SNHLY and CDR2 FYNNEI. V shed 4 bases, J shed 2 bases, and the junction held 8 bases outside the gene matches. The CDR3 covers 16 residues.

The origin of this receptor is an adult who had mild COVID-19 (a few samples of this study predate the infection). Cell type and time point are not known. The chain joins TRBV2 to TRBJ2-1; 7 bases are a match to TRBD2. Sequencing was done on a sample of PBMCs or a T cell subset sorted from them (not recorded which). The CDR3 coding sequence is TGTGCCAGCAGTGCCTATGGAGCGGGGCCCTACAATGAGCAGTTCTTC. This translates into CASSAYGAGPYNEQFF.